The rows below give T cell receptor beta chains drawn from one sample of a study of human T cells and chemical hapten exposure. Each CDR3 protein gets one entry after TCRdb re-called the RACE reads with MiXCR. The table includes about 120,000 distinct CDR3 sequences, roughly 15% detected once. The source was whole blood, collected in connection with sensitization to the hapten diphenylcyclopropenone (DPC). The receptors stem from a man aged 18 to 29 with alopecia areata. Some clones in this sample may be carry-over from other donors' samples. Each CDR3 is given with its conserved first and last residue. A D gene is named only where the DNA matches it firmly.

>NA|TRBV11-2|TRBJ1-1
CASSGRQWGPEAFF
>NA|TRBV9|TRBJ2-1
CASSSYINEQFF
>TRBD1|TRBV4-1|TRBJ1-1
CASSQDRGGTEAFF
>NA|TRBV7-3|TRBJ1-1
CASSLSQGNTEAFF
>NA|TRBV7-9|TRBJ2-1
CASSLGRDETYNEQFF
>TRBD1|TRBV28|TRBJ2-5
CASSTGTGGSQETQYF
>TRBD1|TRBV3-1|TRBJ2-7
CASSQGDSSYEQYF
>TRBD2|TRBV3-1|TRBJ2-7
CASSQGASGGYEQYF
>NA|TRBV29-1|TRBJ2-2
CSVDRGMNTGELFF
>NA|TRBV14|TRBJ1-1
CASSPNVRSEAFF
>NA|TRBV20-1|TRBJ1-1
CSARNRVTEAFF
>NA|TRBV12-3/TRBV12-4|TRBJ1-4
CASSLVREKLFF
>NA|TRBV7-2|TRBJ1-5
CASSLRVNSNQPQHF
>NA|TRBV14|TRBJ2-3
CASSQDPGDTQYF
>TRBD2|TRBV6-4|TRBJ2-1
CASSAELAGVNEQFF